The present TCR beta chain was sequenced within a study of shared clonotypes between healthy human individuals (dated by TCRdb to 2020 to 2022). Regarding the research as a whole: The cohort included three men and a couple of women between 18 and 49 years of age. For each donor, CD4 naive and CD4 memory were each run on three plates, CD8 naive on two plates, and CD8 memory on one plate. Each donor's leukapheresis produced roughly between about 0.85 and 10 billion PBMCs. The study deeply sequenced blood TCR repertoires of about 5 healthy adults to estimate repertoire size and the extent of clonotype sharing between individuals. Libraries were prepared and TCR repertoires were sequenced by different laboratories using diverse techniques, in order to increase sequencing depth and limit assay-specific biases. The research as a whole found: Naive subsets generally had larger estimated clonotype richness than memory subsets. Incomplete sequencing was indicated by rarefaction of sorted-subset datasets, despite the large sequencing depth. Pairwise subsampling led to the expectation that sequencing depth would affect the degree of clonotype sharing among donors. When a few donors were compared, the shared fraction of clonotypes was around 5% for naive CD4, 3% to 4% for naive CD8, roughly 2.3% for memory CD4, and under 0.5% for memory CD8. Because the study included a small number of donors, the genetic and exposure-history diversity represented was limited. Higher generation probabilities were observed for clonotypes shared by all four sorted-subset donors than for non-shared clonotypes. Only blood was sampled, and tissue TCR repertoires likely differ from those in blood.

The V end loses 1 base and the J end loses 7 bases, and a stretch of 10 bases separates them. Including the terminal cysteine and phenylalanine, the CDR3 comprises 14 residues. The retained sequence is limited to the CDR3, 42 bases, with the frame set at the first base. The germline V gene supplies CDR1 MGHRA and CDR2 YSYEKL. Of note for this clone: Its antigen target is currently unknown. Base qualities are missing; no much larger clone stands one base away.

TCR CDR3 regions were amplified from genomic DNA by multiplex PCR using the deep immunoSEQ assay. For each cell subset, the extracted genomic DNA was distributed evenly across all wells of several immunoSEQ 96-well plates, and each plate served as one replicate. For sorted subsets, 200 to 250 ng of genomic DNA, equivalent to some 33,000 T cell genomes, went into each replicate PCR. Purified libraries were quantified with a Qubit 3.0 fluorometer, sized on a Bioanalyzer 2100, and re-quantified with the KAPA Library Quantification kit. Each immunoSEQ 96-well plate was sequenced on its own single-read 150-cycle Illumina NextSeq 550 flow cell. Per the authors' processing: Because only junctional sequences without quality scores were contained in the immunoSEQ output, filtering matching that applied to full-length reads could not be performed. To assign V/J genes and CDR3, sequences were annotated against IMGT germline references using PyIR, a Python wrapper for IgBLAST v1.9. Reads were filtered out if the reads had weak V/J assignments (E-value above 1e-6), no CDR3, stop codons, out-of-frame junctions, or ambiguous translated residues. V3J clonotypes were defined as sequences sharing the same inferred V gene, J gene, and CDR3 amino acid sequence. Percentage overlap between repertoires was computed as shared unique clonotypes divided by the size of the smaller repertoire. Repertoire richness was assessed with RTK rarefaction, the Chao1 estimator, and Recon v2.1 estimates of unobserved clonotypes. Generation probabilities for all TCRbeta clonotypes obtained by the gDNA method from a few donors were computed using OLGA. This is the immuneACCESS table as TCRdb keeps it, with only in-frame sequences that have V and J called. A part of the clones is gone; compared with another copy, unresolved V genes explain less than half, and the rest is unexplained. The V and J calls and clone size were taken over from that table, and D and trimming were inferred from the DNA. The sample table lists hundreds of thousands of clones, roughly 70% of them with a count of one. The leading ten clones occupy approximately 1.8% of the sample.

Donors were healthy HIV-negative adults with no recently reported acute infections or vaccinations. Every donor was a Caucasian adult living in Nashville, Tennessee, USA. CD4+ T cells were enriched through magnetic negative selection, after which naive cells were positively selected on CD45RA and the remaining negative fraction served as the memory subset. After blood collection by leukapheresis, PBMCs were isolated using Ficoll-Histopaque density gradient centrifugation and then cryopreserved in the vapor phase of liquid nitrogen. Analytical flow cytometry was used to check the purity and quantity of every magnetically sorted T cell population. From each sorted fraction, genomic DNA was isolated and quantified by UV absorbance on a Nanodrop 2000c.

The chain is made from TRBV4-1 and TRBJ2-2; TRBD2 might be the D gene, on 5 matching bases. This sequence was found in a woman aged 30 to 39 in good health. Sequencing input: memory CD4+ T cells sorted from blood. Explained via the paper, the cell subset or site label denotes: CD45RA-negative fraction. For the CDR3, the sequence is CASSQGATSGELFF. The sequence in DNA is TGCGCCAGCAGCCAAGGTGCTACTAGCGGGGAGCTGTTTTTT.